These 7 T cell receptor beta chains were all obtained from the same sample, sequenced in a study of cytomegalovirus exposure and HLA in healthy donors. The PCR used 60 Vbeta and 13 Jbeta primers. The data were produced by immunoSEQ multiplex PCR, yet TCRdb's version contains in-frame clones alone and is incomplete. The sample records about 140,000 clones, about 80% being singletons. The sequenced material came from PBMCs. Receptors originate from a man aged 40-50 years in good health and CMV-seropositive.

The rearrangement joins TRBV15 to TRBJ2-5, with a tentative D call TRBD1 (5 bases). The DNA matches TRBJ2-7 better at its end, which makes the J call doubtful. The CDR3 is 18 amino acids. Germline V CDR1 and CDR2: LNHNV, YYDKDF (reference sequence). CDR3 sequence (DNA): TGTGCCACCAGCAGAGATGACCCAGGAAGGGGTTCTTCCTACGAGCAGTACTTC. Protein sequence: CATSRDDPGRGSSYEQYF.

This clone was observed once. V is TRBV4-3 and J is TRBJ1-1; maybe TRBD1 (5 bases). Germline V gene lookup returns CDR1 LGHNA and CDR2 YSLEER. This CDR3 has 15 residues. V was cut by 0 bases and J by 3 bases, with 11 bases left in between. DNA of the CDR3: TGCGCCAGCAGCCAAGATTGGGGAGGGGACACTGAAGCTTTCTTT. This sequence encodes CASSQDWGGDTEAFF.

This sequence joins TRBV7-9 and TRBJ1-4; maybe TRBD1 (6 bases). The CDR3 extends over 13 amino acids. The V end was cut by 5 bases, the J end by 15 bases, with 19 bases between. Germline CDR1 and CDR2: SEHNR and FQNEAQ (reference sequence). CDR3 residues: CASSRGNREGLFF. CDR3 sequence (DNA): TGTGCCAGCAGCCGGGGAAACAGGGAAGGGTTGTTTTTT.

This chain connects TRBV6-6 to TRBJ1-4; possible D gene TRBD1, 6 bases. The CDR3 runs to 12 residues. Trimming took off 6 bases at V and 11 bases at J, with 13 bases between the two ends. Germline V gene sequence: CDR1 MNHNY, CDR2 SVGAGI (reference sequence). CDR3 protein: CASSTPQGKLFF. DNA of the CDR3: TGTGCCAGCAGCACCCCACAGGGTAAACTGTTTTTT.

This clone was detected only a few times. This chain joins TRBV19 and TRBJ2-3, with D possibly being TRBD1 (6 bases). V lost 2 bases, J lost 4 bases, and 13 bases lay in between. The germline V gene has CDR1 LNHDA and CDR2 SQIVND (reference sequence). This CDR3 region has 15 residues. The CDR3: CASSIFGQRSDTQYF. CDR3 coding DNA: TGTGCCAGTAGTATATTTGGACAGAGATCAGATACGCAGTATTTT.

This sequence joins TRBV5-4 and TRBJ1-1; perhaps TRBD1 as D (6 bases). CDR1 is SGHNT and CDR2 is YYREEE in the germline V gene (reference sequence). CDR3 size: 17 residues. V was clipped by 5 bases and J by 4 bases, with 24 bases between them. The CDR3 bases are TGTGCCAGCAGACAAGCTTATCAGGGGATCCAGCTCACTGAAGCTTTCTTT. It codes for CASRQAYQGIQLTEAFF.

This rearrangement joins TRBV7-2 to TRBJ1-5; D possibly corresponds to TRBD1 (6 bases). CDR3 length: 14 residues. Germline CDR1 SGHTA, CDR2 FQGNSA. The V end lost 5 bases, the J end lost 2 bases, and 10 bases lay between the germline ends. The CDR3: CASSLQGGNQPQHF. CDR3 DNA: TGTGCCAGCAGCCTACAGGGCGGCAATCAGCCCCAGCATTTT.